The 25 T cell receptor beta chains below all came from one sample that was sequenced in a study of tumor-infiltrating lymphocytes in oesophageal squamous cell carcinoma. Each CDR3 protein is one row after TCRdb ran MiXCR on the PCR reads. The sample carries some 21,000 distinct CDR3 sequences, roughly 36% recorded once. Sequenced sample: esophageal tumor tissue. The receptors shown here come from a male donor with esophageal squamous cell carcinoma.

This chain joins TRBV10-3 and TRBJ1-1, with D perhaps matching TRBD1 (5 bases). The V gene lost 3 bases and the J gene lost 0 bases, with 11 bases spanning the gap. The length of the CDR3 is 15 residues. Germline V gene data show CDR1 as ENHRY and CDR2 as SYGVKD. The CDR3: CAISDPGGMNTEAFF. In DNA form, the CDR3 reads TGTGCCATCAGTGACCCCGGGGGGATGAACACTGAAGCTTTCTTT.

This clonotype was seen repeatedly, ten times or more. The V gene is TRBV24-1, the J gene TRBJ2-7; 8 nucleotides match TRBD1. This CDR3 comprises 13 residues. V shed 6 bases and J 5 bases; nucleotides not matched to a gene: 5. CDR1 is KGHDR and CDR2 is SFDVKD in the germline V gene. As DNA, the CDR3 is TGTGCCACCAGTAGGACAGGGCGCAACGAGCAGTACTTC. Translating gives CATSRTGRNEQYF.

This clonotype was counted at least ten times. V usage is TRBV28 and J usage is TRBJ2-5; D not resolved. Near its end, the DNA agrees better with TRBJ2-7, so the J call may be wrong. This CDR3 is 14 amino acids long. From germline, CDR1 is MDHEN and CDR2 SYDVKM. Here the CDR3 reads CASSKRSLSYEQYF. The DNA of the CDR3 is TGTGCCAGCAGTAAGCGCTCGCTCTCCTACGAGCAGTACTTC.

This clonotype was counted a few times. This chain uses TRBV7-3 with TRBJ2-5; D possibly corresponds to TRBD2 (6 bases). Looked up from germline, CDR1 is SGHTA and CDR2 is FQGTGA. The CDR3 loop spans 15 amino acids. Trimming shortened V by 5 bases and J by 1 base, and 14 bases separated the two germline ends. The CDR3 protein is CASSLDGGVQETQYF. CDR3 coding DNA: TGTGCCAGCAGCCTAGACGGAGGGGTCCAAGAGACCCAGTACTTC.

This sequence joins TRBV7-6 and TRBJ2-3; 7 positions match TRBD1. Germline V gene lookup returns CDR1 SGHVS and CDR2 FNYEAQ. The V and J ends lost 4 bases and 6 bases, in that order; junction bases with no gene match: 10. This CDR3 has 15 amino acids. Written as DNA, the CDR3 is TGTGCCAGCAGCTCGACAGGGAACCCAATGGATACGCAGTATTTT. As protein: CASSSTGNPMDTQYF.

Judged by abundance, this clonotype is medium-sized. This sequence joins TRBV12-3 or TRBV12-4 and TRBJ2-7; 11 bases line up with TRBD2. This CDR3 has 15 residues. Trimming cost V 6 bases and J 2 bases; bases outside gene matches: 6. The CDR3 sequence is CASSLLAGEPYEQYF. Here the CDR3 DNA reads TGTGCCAGCAGCTTACTAGCGGGAGAACCCTACGAGCAGTACTTC.

This clonotype was picked up many times. V and J are TRBV6-6 and TRBJ2-7; a weak D match, TRBD1 (6 bases). Trimming stripped 2 bases from V and 3 bases from J, with 11 bases between. Germline lookup yields CDR1 MNHNY and CDR2 SVGAGI (reference sequence). The CDR3 loop spans 14 amino acids. The CDR3 loop reads CASSYGKTGYEQYF. The CDR3 DNA reads as TGTGCCAGCAGTTACGGGAAGACAGGCTACGAGCAGTACTTC.

In this sample, this clonotype turned up many times. The V gene is TRBV28, the J gene TRBJ2-3; no definite D call. CDR3 length: 13 residues. Germline values: CDR1 MDHEN, CDR2 SYDVKM. Trimming cost V 1 base and J 2 bases, with 4 bases left between them. The CDR3 sequence: CASSLLTTDTQYF. CDR3 nucleotide sequence: TGTGCCAGCAGTTTATTAACCACAGATACGCAGTATTTT.

The gene calls are TRBV28 and TRBJ2-2; 9 bases are shared with TRBD2. Germline lookup yields CDR1 MDHEN and CDR2 SYDVKM. J was trimmed by 3 bases and V by 3 bases; bases with no gene match: 5. CDR3 length equals 16 residues. CDR3 protein: CASSFGGGVDTGELFF. For the CDR3, the DNA is TGTGCCAGCAGTTTTGGCGGGGGGGTCGACACCGGGGAGCTGTTTTTT.

This clonotype was recorded a few times. The chain has TRBV9 and TRBJ2-1, with a tentative D call TRBD2 (6 bases). V was clipped by 2 bases and J by 8 bases, with 14 bases between them. Germline lookup yields CDR1 SGDLS and CDR2 YYNGEE. The CDR3 sequence is 14 residues long. DNA for the CDR3: TGTGCCAGCAGCGTGCGCGGGGATTGGGATGAGCAGTTCTTC. Protein: CASSVRGDWDEQFF.

This clonotype was detected only a few times. DNA of the CDR3: TGTGCCAGCTCACCCCGGGCGGATACGCAGTATTTT. As protein: CASSPRADTQYF. The chain employs TRBV18 and TRBJ2-3; D ambiguous. Germline lookup yields CDR1 KGHSH and CDR2 LQKENI. The V gene lost 3 bases and the J gene lost 6 bases, with 7 bases spanning the gap. This CDR3 region has 12 residues.

This clonotype was found many times. The chain employs TRBV6-1 and TRBJ2-7, with D perhaps matching TRBD2 (5 bases). Trimming cost V 8 bases and J 3 bases, with 11 bases left between them. The CDR3 is 12 amino acids. Germline lookup yields CDR1 MNHNS and CDR2 SASEGT. Written as DNA, the CDR3 is TGTGCCAGCTCCCTTGGAGGCTACGAGCAGTACTTC. Translation: CASSLGGYEQYF.

This clonotype was counted a few times. The chain links TRBV7-3 to TRBJ2-1, with 9 bases fitting TRBD2. The length of the CDR3 is 15 residues. With V trimmed by 5 bases and J by 7 bases, 9 bases remained unmatched. CDR1 is SGHTA, CDR2 FQGTGA, per germline. CDR3 loop: CASSPAGGGINEQFF. CDR3 DNA: TGTGCCAGCAGCCCAGCGGGAGGAGGGATTAATGAGCAGTTCTTC. Supplemented by reference TRBV7-3 and TRBJ2-1, the full variable domain reads GAGVSQTPSNKVTEKGKYVELRCDPISGHTALYWYRQSLGQGPEFLIYFQGTGAADDSGLPNDRFFAVRPEGSVSTLKIQRTERGDSAVYLCASSPAGGGINEQFFGPGTRLTVL.

This clonotype was counted only a few times. The V call is TRBV10-3, the J call TRBJ2-7, with D unclear. Near its end, the DNA agrees better with TRBJ2-5, so the J call may be wrong. The germline gives CDR1 ENHRY, CDR2 SYGVKD. The CDR3 runs to 13 residues. The CDR3 coding sequence is TGTGCCATCAAAGCCCCAAGTTTGGGGACCCAGTACTTC. It specifies CAIKAPSLGTQYF.

This clonotype was detected only once. It may be a read error: a sequence one base away is much more abundant. CDR3 sequence reads: CASGYSWIGQENYGYTF. CDR3 coding DNA: TGTGCCAGCGGTTACTCGTGGATAGGACAGGAGAACTATGGCTACACCTTC. The chain joins TRBV6-2 or TRBV6-3 to TRBJ1-2, with TRBD1 matching over 7 bases. CDR1 and CDR2 from the germline V gene are MNHEY and SVGEGT. The CDR3 has 17 residues.

Worth noting for this clonotype: In this CDR3 the conserved last residue, phenylalanine or tryptophan, is missing, so a read error is likely. It is unclear where the CDR3 begins or ends on the DNA, so no DNA is shown, and the CDR3 is as TCRdb lists it. The chain uses TRBV7-8 and TRBJ2-7. Per the germline V gene, CDR1 is SGHVS and CDR2 is FQNEAQ. The CDR3 spans 13 amino acids, including both terminal residues. The CDR3 region is CASSLGSYEQYFG.

The CDR3 here is CASSSQGNTIYF. In nucleotides, the CDR3 is TGTGCCAGCAGCTCCCAAGGAAACACCATATATTTT. The rearrangement links TRBV7-3 to TRBJ1-3; D uncertain. The CDR3 is 12 residues long. Trimming left V 4 bases short and J 4 bases short, with 5 bases between. The germline CDR1 and CDR2 sequences are SGHTA and FQGTGA.

A remark on this clonotype: Here the CDR3 omits its conserved ending phenylalanine or tryptophan, so a read error is the likely source. The limits of the CDR3 on the DNA are not certain, so only TCRdb's listed CDR3 is given. The chain has TRBV27 and TRBJ2-6; the table names TRBD2, a call not compared with the DNA. The CDR3 extends over 11 residues, inclusive of both ends. The germline V gene encodes CDR1 MNHEY and CDR2 SMNVEV (reference sequence). CDR3 amino acids: CASPWREVPVG.

In this sample, this clonotype is medium-sized. This chain uses TRBV6-1 with TRBJ1-5; no clear D. Germline CDR1 reads MNHNS; CDR2 reads SASEGT. The CDR3 sequence is 14 residues long. Trimming cost V 5 bases and J 4 bases, with 12 bases left between them. CDR3: CASSFGGSNQPQHF. The CDR3 DNA is TGTGCCAGCAGTTTCGGCGGTTCAAATCAGCCCCAGCATTTT.

Note on this clonotype: The CDR3 does not end in the conserved phenylalanine or tryptophan, so this is likely a read error. The limits of the CDR3 on the DNA are not certain, so only TCRdb's listed CDR3 is given. This chain connects TRBV28 to TRBJ2-1; the D segment call TRBD1 is taken from the table without a DNA check. The CDR3 spans 15 residues, counting both ends. Germline assignment: CDR1 MDHEN and CDR2 SYDVKM. CDR3 amino acids: CASTSPGGYGYTFGS.

This chain joins TRBV7-1 and TRBJ2-3; D remains unclear. The J call is uncertain, as TRBJ2-5 better fits the DNA end. Being an ORF, TRBV7-1 has a function that is uncertain. The CDR3 is 15 amino acids. The CDR3 nucleotides are TGTGCCAGCAGCCCAGGTAGTTTCGTGTGGGAGACCCAGTACTTC. This gives the protein CASSPGSFVWETQYF.

This clonotype has a count of ten or more. The gene calls are TRBV7-2 and TRBJ1-2; perhaps TRBD1 as D (6 bases). The V end lost 0 bases, the J end lost 6 bases, and 14 bases lay between the germline ends. Germline V gene sequence: CDR1 SGHTA, CDR2 FQGNSA. The CDR3 has 15 amino acids. The CDR3 nucleotides are TGTGCCAGCAGCTTAGCTTACAGGGACCGGGATGGCTACACCTTC. This codes for CASSLAYRDRDGYTF.

This clonotype has just a few counts. The chain combines TRBV7-6 with TRBJ2-5, with D possibly matching TRBD2 (5 bases). Per the germline V gene, CDR1 is SGHVS and CDR2 is FNYEAQ. V lost 3 bases and J 3 bases, leaving 11 bases between the germline ends. The CDR3 is 14 amino acids. CDR3 in amino acids: CASSFYRDKETQYF. The CDR3 DNA reads TGTGCCAGCAGCTTCTACCGGGATAAAGAGACCCAGTACTTC.

A word on this clonotype: No DNA is shown, since the ends of the CDR3 on it are uncertain; the CDR3 is the one TCRdb lists. CDR3 in amino acids: CASSDSSSSQLWLHLRF. This chain joins TRBV6-4 and TRBJ2-6. The CDR3 is 17 residues long, counting both termini. Germline values: CDR1 MRHNA, CDR2 SNTAGT.

This clonotype is termed medium-sized (0.01 to 0.1%). This chain joins TRBV7-6 and TRBJ2-1; 7 positions agree with TRBD1. The germline V gene has CDR1 SGHVS and CDR2 FNYEAQ. J lost 10 bases, V lost 3 bases, and 9 bases had no gene match. The length of the CDR3 is 14 residues. The CDR3 loop is CASSFGTARREQFF. The CDR3 DNA reads TGTGCCAGCAGCTTTGGGACAGCCCGCCGGGAGCAGTTCTTC.